The next 26 T cell receptor beta chains were all read from a single sample in a study of blood T cell repertoires in COVID-19. Libraries were prepared by immunoSEQ multiplex PCR; TCRdb keeps only in-frame clonotypes and omits some of them. The table has 130,000 or so clones, around 87% seen once; the top ten hold about 2.1%. Sequencing was done on a sample of peripheral blood. Source of these receptors: a woman aged 45-65 years with acute or convalescent COVID-19.

In its sample, this clone was seen once. The rearrangement uses TRBV19 and TRBJ2-1; TRBD2 matches 7 bases. Germline V gives CDR1 LNHDA, CDR2 SQIVND (reference sequence). This CDR3 contains 15 residues. V lost 5 bases, J lost 9 bases, and 13 bases stayed unmatched. CDR3 loop: CASSPSSGPGTEQFF. CDR3 DNA sequence: TGTGCCAGTAGTCCCTCTAGCGGACCCGGGACTGAGCAGTTCTTC.

The CDR3 bases are TGTGCCTCCCGGACTGATTACAATGAGCAGTTCTTC. Amino acids: CASRTDYNEQFF. The V and J genes are TRBV27 and TRBJ2-1, with a possible D match to TRBD2 (5 bases). The CDR3 has 12 amino acids. V was cut by 11 bases and J by 4 bases, with 12 bases left in between. CDR1 is MNHEY and CDR2 is SMNVEV in the germline V gene (reference sequence).

The gene calls are TRBV15 and TRBJ1-1; TRBD1 matches at 8 bases. CDR3 length: 15 amino acids. V dropped 0 bases and J dropped 6; count of bases not matched to a gene: 6. Germline V CDR1 and CDR2: LNHNV, YYDKDF (reference sequence). The CDR3 DNA reads TGTGCCACCAGCAGAGATAACAGGGGGGGATCTGAAGCTTTCTTT. It translates to CATSRDNRGGSEAFF.

V usage is TRBV6-2 or TRBV6-3 and J usage is TRBJ2-1; 10 nucleotides agree with TRBD2. The CDR3 is made up of 17 amino acids. Germline lookup yields CDR1 MNHEY and CDR2 SVGEGT. V was clipped by 0 bases and J by 12 bases; unmatched bases: 14. The CDR3 DNA reads TGTGCCAGCAGTTACTCGAGCGGGAGGGCCGATTCGCAAAGGCAGTTCTTC. It yields the protein CASSYSSGRADSQRQFF.

The chain combines TRBV7-6 with TRBJ1-1; TRBD1 is a possible D gene (6 bases). Germline CDR1 is SGHVS and CDR2 is FNYEAQ. The CDR3 runs 14 residues. V was clipped by 1 base and J by 3 bases, with 9 bases between them. This chain's CDR3 is CASSLGRGDTEAFF. CDR3 sequence (DNA): TGTGCCAGCAGCTTAGGCAGGGGAGACACTGAAGCTTTCTTT.

The J gene is TRBJ1-2, the V gene TRBV5-1; 7 bases are shared with TRBD1. V shed 3 bases, J shed 8 bases, and the junction held 16 bases outside the gene matches. The CDR3 covers 16 residues. CDR1 is SGHRS and CDR2 is YFSETQ in the germline V gene. The CDR3 DNA reads as TGCGCCAGCAGCTCACCCCCGGGACAGAGGGGTCGGGGCTACACCTTC. It specifies CASSSPPGQRGRGYTF.

This sequence joins TRBV11-2 and TRBJ2-2, with 8 nucleotides matching TRBD1. The CDR3 has 15 residues. Germline CDR1 and CDR2: SGHAT and FQNNGV. V lost 4 bases to trimming and J lost 4 bases; unmatched junction nucleotides: 5. The CDR3 bases are TGTGCCAGCAGCTCGAAACAGGGGGGCACCGGGGAGCTGTTTTTT. It translates to CASSSKQGGTGELFF.

This clone was counted a few times. The chain joins TRBV7-9 to TRBJ1-6; a possible D gene is TRBD1 (5 bases). V was clipped by 5 bases and J by 8 bases, with 19 bases between them. Germline-derived CDR1 and CDR2 are SEHNR and FQNEAQ (reference sequence). This CDR3 has 16 residues. CDR3 coding DNA: TGTGCCAGCAGCCAATCACACCAGGGTGGGCATTCACCCCTCCACTTT. It is translated as CASSQSHQGGHSPLHF.

This clone appeared a few times. Relative to the germline gene, one junction end is altered; a read error may explain this. The chain carries TRBV6-5 and TRBJ2-1; 9 bases agree with TRBD2. The CDR3 contains 14 residues. Germline CDR1 MNHEY, CDR2 SVGAGI. As DNA, the CDR3 is TGTGCCAGCACCCACCAGGTAGCGGGGGTACATCTAGTCTTC. Amino acid sequence: CASTHQVAGVHLVF.

The J gene is TRBJ2-7, the V gene TRBV2, with 7 bases that match TRBD1. CDR1 and CDR2 from the germline V gene are SNHLY and FYNNEI. Trimming took 2 bases from V and 1 from J; bases not matched to a gene: 8. The CDR3 spans 16 residues. CDR3 sequence (DNA): TGTGCCAGCAGTGAACCTGGGACAGATATTTCCTACGAGCAGTACTTC. It translates to CASSEPGTDISYEQYF.

This clone came up once. This sequence joins TRBV19 and TRBJ1-2; weak D call: TRBD1 (6 bases). Trimming stripped 2 bases from V and 7 bases from J, with 11 bases between. Looked up from germline, CDR1 is LNHDA and CDR2 is SQIVND (reference sequence). The CDR3 runs 13 residues. The CDR3 loop is CASSISGAVGYTF. The CDR3 DNA reads TGTGCCAGTAGTATATCAGGGGCGGTTGGCTACACCTTC.

This chain links TRBV20-1 with TRBJ2-2; D uncertain. Germline CDR1 is DFQATT and CDR2 is SNEGSKA (reference sequence). Trimming left V 3 bases short and J 8 bases short, with 10 bases between. The CDR3 contains 12 residues. CDR3 protein: CSASPHSGELFF. The DNA of the CDR3 is TGCAGTGCTAGTCCTCACTCGGGGGAGCTGTTTTTT.

The CDR3 reads CASSPGTGQAYYEQYF. The DNA of the CDR3 is TGTGCCAGTAGCCCCGGGACAGGCCAAGCTTACTACGAGCAGTACTTC. The chain couples TRBV19 to TRBJ2-7; 8 bases agree with TRBD1. Unmatched junction bases numbered 13, after V lost 6 bases and J lost 3 bases. Germline-derived CDR1 and CDR2 are LNHDA and SQIVND (reference sequence). This CDR3 has 16 residues. The whole variable domain, remainder taken from reference TRBV19 and TRBJ2-7, is DGGITQSPKYLFRKEGQNVTLSCEQNLNHDAMYWYRQDPGQGLRLIYYSQIVNDFQKGDIAEGYSVSREKKESFPLTVTSAQKNPTAFYLCASSPGTGQAYYEQYFGPGTRLTVT.

This chain uses TRBV5-1 with TRBJ2-1, with 11 bases lining up with TRBD2. CDR1 is SGHRS, CDR2 YFSETQ, per germline. This CDR3 comprises 14 residues. V lost 4 bases, J lost 6 bases, and 3 bases stayed unmatched. CDR3 loop: CASSGGLAANEQFF. CDR3 coding DNA: TGCGCCAGCAGCGGGGGACTAGCGGCCAATGAGCAGTTCTTC.

The V call is TRBV24-1, the J call TRBJ2-1; D might be TRBD1 (6 bases). CDR3 length: 14 residues. V was shortened by 4 bases and J by 7 bases, with 13 bases between the two germline ends. The germline CDR1 and CDR2 sequences are KGHDR and SFDVKD. The CDR3 nucleotides are TGTGCCACCAGTGACTCGTGGGACAAGAATGAGCAGTTCTTC. Its protein product is CATSDSWDKNEQFF.

The genes are TRBV5-1 and TRBJ1-2, with 7 bases lining up with TRBD1. In germline, CDR1 is SGHRS, CDR2 YFSETQ. V lost 4 bases to trimming and J lost 6 bases; unmatched junction nucleotides: 6. This CDR3 is built from 13 residues. CDR3 region: CASSPQTGNGYTF. The CDR3 nucleotides are TGCGCCAGCAGCCCACAGACAGGGAATGGCTACACCTTC. Complete variable domain (other parts from reference TRBV5-1 and TRBJ1-2): KAGVTQTPRYLIKTRGQQVTLSCSPISGHRSVSWYQQTPGQGLQFLFEYFSETQRNKGNFPGRFSGRQFSNSRSEMNVSTLELGDSALYLCASSPQTGNGYTFGSGTRLTVV.

The rearrangement links TRBV30 to TRBJ1-1; D is unresolved. This CDR3 spans 13 amino acids. Germline loops: CDR1 GTSNPN, CDR2 SVGIG (reference sequence). V lost 1 base and J 3 bases, leaving 9 bases between the germline ends. CDR3 sequence reads: CAWSAGTHTEAFF. CDR3 nucleotide sequence: TGTGCCTGGAGTGCTGGCACCCACACTGAAGCTTTCTTT. Combining the CDR3 with reference TRBV30 and TRBJ1-1 gives the whole variable domain SQTIHQWPATLVQPVGSPLSLECTVEGTSNPNLYWYRQAAGRGLQLLFYSVGIGQISSEVPQNLSASRPQDRQFILSSKKLLLSDSGFYLCAWSAGTHTEAFFGQGTRLTVV.

This clone was picked up a small number of times. The rearrangement joins TRBV7-3 to TRBJ2-1; D unresolved. Germline-derived CDR1 and CDR2 are SGHTA and FQGTGA. Deletions cut 2 bases from V and 5 bases from J, with 16 bases between. The CDR3 runs 16 residues. This CDR3 is CASSLGPEPIDNEQFF. DNA for the CDR3: TGTGCCAGCAGCTTAGGTCCGGAGCCAATAGACAATGAGCAGTTCTTC.

This clone came up once. The gene calls are TRBV6-1 and TRBJ1-3; tentatively, D is TRBD1 (6 bases). The CDR3 runs 15 residues. Trimming took off 2 bases at V and 3 bases at J, with 11 bases between the two ends. The germline CDR1 and CDR2 sequences are MNHNS and SASEGT. The CDR3 loop reads CASSESGTFGNTIYF. The CDR3 DNA follows: TGTGCCAGCAGTGAATCCGGGACATTTGGAAACACCATATATTTT.

This clone came up a few times. The chain employs TRBV19 and TRBJ1-5, with D perhaps TRBD1 (5 bases). CDR3 length: 16 residues. Germline CDR1 and CDR2: LNHDA and SQIVND (reference sequence). V was trimmed by 4 bases and J by 2 bases, leaving 15 bases between them. This CDR3 reads CASSTGGDWGNQPQHF. The CDR3 DNA is TGTGCCAGTAGTACGGGGGGGGACTGGGGCAATCAGCCCCAGCATTTT.

This chain joins TRBV5-6 and TRBJ2-5; D is unclear. The ends were cut back, 0 bases at V and 4 bases at J, with 13 bases in the middle. This CDR3 contains 15 residues. The germline CDR1 and CDR2 sequences are SGHDT and YYEEEE. The CDR3, as DNA: TGTGCCAGCAGCTTGGGAGGTGGCACGCGAGAGACCCAGTACTTC. Residues: CASSLGGGTRETQYF.

A few counts support this clone. CDR3: CASSPGQTNRMNTEAFF. Here the CDR3 DNA reads TGTGCCAGCAGCCCCGGACAGACAAATCGGATGAACACTGAAGCTTTCTTT. This chain links TRBV7-9 with TRBJ1-1, with a tentative D call TRBD1 (6 bases). Germline CDR1 and CDR2: SEHNR and FQNEAQ (reference sequence). V dropped 5 bases and J dropped 0 bases, with 19 bases sitting between them. The CDR3 consists of 17 residues.

The rearrangement links TRBV18 to TRBJ1-1, with 7 bases that match TRBD1. The CDR3 sequence is 14 residues long. The V gene's germline CDR1 is KGHSH and CDR2 LQKENI. V lost 1 base and J lost 5; bases outside the gene matches: 4. The CDR3 bases are TGTGCCAGCTCACCACGGGACAGCGAAACTGAAGCTTTCTTT. As protein: CASSPRDSETEAFF.

The chain is built from TRBV3-1 (or the pseudogene TRBV3-2) and TRBJ1-2, with unresolved D. V lost 1 base, J lost 6 bases, and 9 bases lay in between. Germline V gives CDR1 LGHDT, CDR2 YNNKEL (reference sequence). The CDR3 loop spans 13 amino acids. As DNA, the CDR3 is TGTGCCAGCAGCCAAGCGTCAGTTAATGGCTACACCTTC. Residues: CASSQASVNGYTF.

This clone was observed a handful of times. The gene calls are TRBV9 and TRBJ2-4; TRBD1 aligns across 10 bases. Germline V gene lookup returns CDR1 SGDLS and CDR2 YYNGEE. The V gene end was trimmed by 0 bases and the J gene end by 2 bases; junction bases not matched to a gene: 2. The CDR3 spans 16 residues. CDR3 sequence: CASSVGTGGTKNIQYF. The CDR3 coding sequence is TGTGCCAGCAGCGTAGGGACAGGGGGAACCAAAAACATTCAGTACTTC.

This clone was found a few times. This rearrangement joins TRBV9 to TRBJ1-6, with D tentatively TRBD1 (5 bases). The CDR3 extends over 12 amino acids. Per the germline V gene, CDR1 is SGDLS and CDR2 is YYNGEE. V lost 4 bases, J lost 9 bases, and 8 bases lay in between. In DNA, the CDR3 is TGTGCCAGCAGCCCCGGGGGTTCACCCCTCCACTTT. Protein: CASSPGGSPLHF.